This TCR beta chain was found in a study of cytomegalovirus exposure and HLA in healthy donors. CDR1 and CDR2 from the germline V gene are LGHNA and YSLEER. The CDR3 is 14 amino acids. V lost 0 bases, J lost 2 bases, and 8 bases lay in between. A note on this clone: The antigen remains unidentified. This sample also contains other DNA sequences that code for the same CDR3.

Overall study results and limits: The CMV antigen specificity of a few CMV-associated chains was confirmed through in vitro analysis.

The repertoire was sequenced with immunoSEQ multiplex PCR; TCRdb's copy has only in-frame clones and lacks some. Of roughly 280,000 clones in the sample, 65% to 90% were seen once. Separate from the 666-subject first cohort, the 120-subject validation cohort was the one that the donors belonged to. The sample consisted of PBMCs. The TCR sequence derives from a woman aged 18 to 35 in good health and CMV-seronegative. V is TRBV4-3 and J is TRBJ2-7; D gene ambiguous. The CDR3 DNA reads TGCGCCAGCAGCCAAGATCGAAGAGCCTACGAGCAGTACTTC. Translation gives CASSQDRRAYEQYF.